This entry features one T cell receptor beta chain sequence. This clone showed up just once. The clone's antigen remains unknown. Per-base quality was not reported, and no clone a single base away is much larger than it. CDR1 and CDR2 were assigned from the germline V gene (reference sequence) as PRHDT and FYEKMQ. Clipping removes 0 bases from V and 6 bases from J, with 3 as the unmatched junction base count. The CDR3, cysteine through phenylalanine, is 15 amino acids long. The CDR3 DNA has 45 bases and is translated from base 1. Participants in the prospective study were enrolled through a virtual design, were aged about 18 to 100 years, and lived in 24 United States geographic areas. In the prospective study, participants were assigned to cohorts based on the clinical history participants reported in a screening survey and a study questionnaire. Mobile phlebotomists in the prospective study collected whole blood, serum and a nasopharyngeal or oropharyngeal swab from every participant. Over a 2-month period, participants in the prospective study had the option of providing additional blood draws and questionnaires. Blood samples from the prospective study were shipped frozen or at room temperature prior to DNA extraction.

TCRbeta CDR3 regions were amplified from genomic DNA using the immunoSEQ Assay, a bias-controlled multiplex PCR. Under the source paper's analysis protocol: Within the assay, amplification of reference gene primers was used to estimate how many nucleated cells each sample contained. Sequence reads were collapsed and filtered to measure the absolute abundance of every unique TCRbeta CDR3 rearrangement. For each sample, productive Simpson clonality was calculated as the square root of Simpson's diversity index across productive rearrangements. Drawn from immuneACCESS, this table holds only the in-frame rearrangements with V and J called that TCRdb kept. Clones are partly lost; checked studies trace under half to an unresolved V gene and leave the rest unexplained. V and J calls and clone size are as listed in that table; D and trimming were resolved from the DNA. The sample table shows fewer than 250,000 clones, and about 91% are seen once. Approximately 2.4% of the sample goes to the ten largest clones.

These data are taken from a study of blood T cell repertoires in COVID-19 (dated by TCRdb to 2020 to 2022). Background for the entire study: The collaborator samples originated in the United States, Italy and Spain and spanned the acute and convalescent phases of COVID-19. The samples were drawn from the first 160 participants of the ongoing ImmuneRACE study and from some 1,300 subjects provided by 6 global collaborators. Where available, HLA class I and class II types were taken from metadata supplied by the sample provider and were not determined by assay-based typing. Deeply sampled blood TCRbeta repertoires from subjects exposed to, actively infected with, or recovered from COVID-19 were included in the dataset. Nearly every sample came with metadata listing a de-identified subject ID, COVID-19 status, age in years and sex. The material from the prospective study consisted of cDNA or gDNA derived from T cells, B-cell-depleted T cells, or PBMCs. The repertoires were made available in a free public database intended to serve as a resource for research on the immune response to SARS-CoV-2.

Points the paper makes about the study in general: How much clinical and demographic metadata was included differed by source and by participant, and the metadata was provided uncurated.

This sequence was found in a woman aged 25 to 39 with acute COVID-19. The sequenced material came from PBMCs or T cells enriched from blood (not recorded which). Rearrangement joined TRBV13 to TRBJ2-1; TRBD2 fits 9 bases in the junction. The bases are TGTGCCAGCAGCTTAGGGGCTAGCGGGGCCAATGAGCAGTTCTTC. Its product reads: CASSLGASGANEQFF.